A selection of T cell receptor beta chains follows, all from one sample in a study of blood T cell repertoires in COVID-19. The repertoire was sequenced with immunoSEQ multiplex PCR; TCRdb's copy has only in-frame clones and lacks some. The sample comprises around 47,000 clones, 81% of which are singletons, and 26% rests with the top ten. Sequencing was done on a sample of peripheral blood. These receptors were taken from a woman older than 75 with COVID-19, enrolled during active disease. Each CDR3 is given with its conserved first and last residue. The order of the fields is clone size, V gene, D gene, J gene, CDR3 DNA, CDR3 protein. The D gene is left open where the match is weak. For some rows the clone size is stated as once, few or many, or as a class when expanded; others skip it.

clone size: NA; V gene: TRBV28; D gene: TRBD1; J gene: TRBJ1-2; CDR3 DNA: TGTGCCAGCAGTCACGGGACAGGGGCTTGGGGCTACACCTTC; CDR3 protein: CASSHGTGAWGYTF
clone size: NA; V gene: TRBV19; D gene: NA; J gene: TRBJ2-7; CDR3 DNA: TGTGCCAGTAGTACCTACTACGAGCAGTACTTC; CDR3 protein: CASSTYYEQYF
clone size: NA; V gene: TRBV4-1; D gene: TRBD2; J gene: TRBJ2-5; CDR3 DNA: TGCGCCAGCAGCCAAGACTTGGGTCAGGGACTAGCGGGAGTTCCCGAGACCCAGTACTTC; CDR3 protein: CASSQDLGQGLAGVPETQYF
clone size: NA; V gene: TRBV5-1; D gene: NA; J gene: TRBJ1-1; CDR3 DNA: TGCGCCAGCAGCTTGAGTAAGCTCATGAACACTGAAGCTTTCTTT; CDR3 protein: CASSLSKLMNTEAFF
clone size: NA; V gene: TRBV11-2; D gene: TRBD1; J gene: TRBJ2-5; CDR3 DNA: TGTGCCAGCAGCCCGCGGGACAGGGCTGCCGAGACCCAGTACTTC; CDR3 protein: CASSPRDRAAETQYF
clone size: NA; V gene: TRBV4-2; D gene: TRBD1; J gene: TRBJ2-5; CDR3 DNA: TGTGCCAGCAGCCAAGGGGACAGGGACCAAGAGACCCAGTACTTC; CDR3 protein: CASSQGDRDQETQYF
clone size: once; V gene: TRBV29-1; D gene: NA; J gene: TRBJ2-7; CDR3 DNA: TGCAGCGCCGGGGGTTCCGGGAGAGGATTTTCCTACGAGCAGTACTTC; CDR3 protein: CSAGGSGRGFSYEQYF
clone size: NA; V gene: TRBV19; D gene: TRBD1; J gene: TRBJ2-7; CDR3 DNA: TGTGCCAGTAAGATCGGGACAGGGGTCCACGAGCAGTACTTC; CDR3 protein: CASKIGTGVHEQYF
clone size: NA; V gene: TRBV19; D gene: TRBD1; J gene: TRBJ2-1; CDR3 DNA: TGTGCCAGCGGGAAGGGGGGACAGGGGTCCGATGAGCAGTTCTTC; CDR3 protein: CASGKGGQGSDEQFF
clone size: NA; V gene: TRBV14; D gene: NA; J gene: TRBJ2-6; CDR3 DNA: TGTGCCAGCAGCCGACTCGGGTCTCCCTCATCTGGGGCCAACGTCCTGACTTTC; CDR3 protein: CASSRLGSPSSGANVLTF
clone size: few; V gene: TRBV4-1; D gene: NA; J gene: TRBJ2-2; CDR3 DNA: TGCGCCAGCAGCCCCTATGGCGGGGAGCTGTTTTTT; CDR3 protein: CASSPYGGELFF
clone size: once; V gene: TRBV11-2; D gene: NA; J gene: TRBJ2-1; CDR3 DNA: TGTGCCAGCAGCCCCCGGTACGCGCCGGGAGAGGTCTCCTACAATGAGCAGTTCTTC; CDR3 protein: CASSPRYAPGEVSYNEQFF
clone size: NA; V gene: TRBV18; D gene: NA; J gene: TRBJ2-1; CDR3 DNA: TGTGCCAGCTCACCACCGAACGGGAACCGGAATGAGCAGTTCTTC; CDR3 protein: CASSPPNGNRNEQFF
clone size: NA; V gene: TRBV30; D gene: NA; J gene: TRBJ2-7; CDR3 DNA: TGTGCCTGGAGTTTATACTCCTACGAGCAGTACTTC; CDR3 protein: CAWSLYSYEQYF
clone size: NA; V gene: TRBV27; D gene: NA; J gene: TRBJ1-5; CDR3 DNA: TGTGCCAGCAGTTTAGACAGCGGGGTTCAGCCCCAGCATTTT; CDR3 protein: CASSLDSGVQPQHF
clone size: once; V gene: TRBV5-1; D gene: TRBD2; J gene: TRBJ2-3; CDR3 DNA: TGCGCCAGCAGCTTGGGAGCGGGAGCTAGCACAGATACGCAGTATTTT; CDR3 protein: CASSLGAGASTDTQYF
clone size: NA; V gene: TRBV5-1; D gene: NA; J gene: TRBJ2-5; CDR3 DNA: TGCGCCAGCAGCTGGGGGGAGAGGGAGACCCAGTACTTC; CDR3 protein: CASSWGERETQYF
clone size: NA; V gene: TRBV28; D gene: NA; J gene: TRBJ1-2; CDR3 DNA: TGTGCCAGCAGGGTGGGAGGGGCCACGTATGGCTACACCTTC; CDR3 protein: CASRVGGATYGYTF
clone size: once; V gene: TRBV30; D gene: TRBD1; J gene: TRBJ1-1; CDR3 DNA: TGTGCCTGGAAGGGGGCAGGAGAAGCTTTCTTT; CDR3 protein: CAWKGAGEAFF
clone size: NA; V gene: TRBV5-1; D gene: NA; J gene: TRBJ2-1; CDR3 DNA: TGCGCCAGCAGCTTCGGCAGGGGCAATGAGCAGTTCTTC; CDR3 protein: CASSFGRGNEQFF
clone size: NA; V gene: TRBV3-1/TRBV3-2; D gene: NA; J gene: TRBJ2-4; CDR3 DNA: TGTGCCAGCACTCTCGAGGGCCGAAACATTCAGTACTTC; CDR3 protein: CASTLEGRNIQYF
clone size: few; V gene: TRBV4-1; D gene: TRBD1; J gene: TRBJ1-2; CDR3 DNA: TGCGCCAGCAGCCAAGGACAGGGGGCCCCCTATGGCTACACCTTC; CDR3 protein: CASSQGQGAPYGYTF
clone size: NA; V gene: TRBV27; D gene: TRBD2; J gene: TRBJ2-3; CDR3 DNA: TGTGCCAGCAGCAGGACTAGAAGCACAGATACGCAGTATTTT; CDR3 protein: CASSRTRSTDTQYF
clone size: NA; V gene: TRBV5-4; D gene: NA; J gene: TRBJ2-7; CDR3 DNA: TGTGCCAGCAGCTCACTGACTAGTATGTACGAGCAGTACTTC; CDR3 protein: CASSSLTSMYEQYF
clone size: NA; V gene: TRBV6-5; D gene: TRBD1; J gene: TRBJ2-1; CDR3 DNA: TGTGCCAGCATAAGACAGGGATTGGCCTACAATGAGCAGTTCTTC; CDR3 protein: CASIRQGLAYNEQFF
clone size: NA; V gene: TRBV30; D gene: NA; J gene: TRBJ2-5; CDR3 DNA: TGTGCCTGGAGTGTACTAGAGACCCAGTACTTC; CDR3 protein: CAWSVLETQYF
clone size: NA; V gene: TRBV4-1; D gene: TRBD2; J gene: TRBJ2-7; CDR3 DNA: TGCGCCAGCAGCCTAGGGGCTAGCGGGACCTACGAGCAGTACTTC; CDR3 protein: CASSLGASGTYEQYF
clone size: NA; V gene: TRBV27; D gene: NA; J gene: TRBJ1-1; CDR3 DNA: TGTGCCAGTCGGAAGGGACGTCCCGAACAGGGTGAAGCTTTCTTT; CDR3 protein: CASRKGRPEQGEAFF
clone size: NA; V gene: TRBV7-6; D gene: NA; J gene: TRBJ2-7; CDR3 DNA: TGTGCCAGCAGCGACAGCTCCGAGCAGTACTTC; CDR3 protein: CASSDSSEQYF
clone size: NA; V gene: TRBV9; D gene: TRBD1; J gene: TRBJ2-3; CDR3 DNA: TGTGCCAGCAGCCCTCGGACAGGGGTCCTTAGAGATACGCAGTATTTT; CDR3 protein: CASSPRTGVLRDTQYF
clone size: few; V gene: TRBV19; D gene: NA; J gene: TRBJ2-5; CDR3 DNA: TGTGCCAGTAGTAGGGCTAACCAAGAGACCCAGTACTTC; CDR3 protein: CASSRANQETQYF
clone size: once; V gene: TRBV18; D gene: NA; J gene: TRBJ2-7; CDR3 DNA: TGTGCCAGCTCACCCGCGCCAGGACATCTCTCCTACGAGCAGTACTTC; CDR3 protein: CASSPAPGHLSYEQYF